Following are 22 T cell receptor beta chains from one sample sequenced in a study of cytomegalovirus exposure and HLA in healthy donors. PCR was performed using 60 Vbeta and 13 Jbeta primers. Clones were sequenced by immunoSEQ multiplex PCR, and TCRdb holds only the in-frame ones, with some missing. The sample includes about 93,000 clones, roughly 73% of them seen just once. The specimen sequenced was PBMCs. These TCRs come from a boy younger than 18 in good health and CMV-seronegative.

The chain joins TRBV5-4 to TRBJ1-1; no definite D call. The CDR3 covers 14 residues. With 0 bases removed from V and 4 bases from J, the gap between germline ends came to 10 bases. Germline V gene lookup returns CDR1 SGHNT and CDR2 YYREEE (reference sequence). CDR3 DNA sequence: TGTGCCAGCAGCTTGGATAGGGCGGGCACTGAAGCTTTCTTT. This gives the protein CASSLDRAGTEAFF.

The rearrangement uses TRBV6-1 and TRBJ2-5; TRBD1 matches at 7 bases. J lost 5 bases, V lost 4 bases, and 10 bases had no gene match. Germline V lookup: CDR1 MNHNS, CDR2 SASEGT. The CDR3 is 15 amino acids. CDR3 nucleotide sequence: TGTGCCAGCAGTGGGACAGGCCTTGGGTGGGAGACCCAGTACTTC. It yields the protein CASSGTGLGWETQYF.

This clone was observed a handful of times. The chain has TRBV14 and TRBJ1-1, with a weak D call TRBD1 (5 bases). The ends were cut back, 4 bases at V and 1 base at J, with 10 bases in the middle. CDR3 size: 14 residues. Germline assignment: CDR1 SGHDN and CDR2 FVKESK. The CDR3 here is CASSRPGQNTEAFF. The DNA for the CDR3 is TGTGCCAGCAGCCGCCCCGGACAGAACACTGAAGCTTTCTTT.

The rearrangement joins TRBV30 to TRBJ2-7, with TRBD1 as a possible D gene (5 bases). The CDR3 is 13 residues long. Trimming took off 8 bases at V and 2 bases at J, with 16 bases between the two ends. Germline-derived CDR1 and CDR2 are GTSNPN and SVGIG (reference sequence). The CDR3: CAGSRAVTYEQYF. In DNA, the CDR3 is TGTGCCGGATCCAGGGCCGTCACCTACGAGCAGTACTTC. Together with reference TRBV30 and TRBJ2-7, the CDR3 gives the full variable domain: SQTIHQWPATLVQPVGSPLSLECTVEGTSNPNLYWYRQAAGRGLQLLFYSVGIGQISSEVPQNLSASRPQDRQFILSSKKLLLSDSGFYLCAGSRAVTYEQYFGPGTRLTVT.

This chain links TRBV5-1 with TRBJ2-3; 10 bases agree with TRBD2. V was clipped by 4 bases and J by 1 base; unmatched bases: 6. CDR1 SGHRS and CDR2 YFSETQ come from the germline V gene. The CDR3 has 16 residues. CDR3 residues: CASSRTSGKGTDTQYF. The DNA of the CDR3 is TGCGCCAGCAGCCGCACTAGCGGGAAAGGCACAGATACGCAGTATTTT. Based on the CDR3 plus reference TRBV5-1 and TRBJ2-3, the full variable domain is KAGVTQTPRYLIKTRGQQVTLSCSPISGHRSVSWYQQTPGQGLQFLFEYFSETQRNKGNFPGRFSGRQFSNSRSEMNVSTLELGDSALYLCASSRTSGKGTDTQYFGPGTRLTVL.

V and J are TRBV13 and TRBJ1-5; D perhaps matches TRBD1 (5 bases). Germline V gene sequence: CDR1 PRHDT, CDR2 FYEKMQ (reference sequence). The CDR3 has 14 amino acids. V dropped 0 bases and J dropped 5 bases, with 8 bases sitting between them. The CDR3 sequence: CASSLGRGDQPQHF. The CDR3, as DNA: TGTGCCAGCAGCTTAGGCCGGGGGGATCAGCCCCAGCATTTT.

This clone was seen a few times. This chain uses TRBV4-1 with TRBJ2-1, with TRBD2 matching 11 bases. CDR1 and CDR2 (germline): MGHRA, YSYEKL. The CDR3 consists of 15 residues. With 4 bases clipped from V and 2 bases from J, the junction kept 1 base outside the gene matches. The CDR3 nucleotides are TGCGCCAGCAGCCTAGCGGGGGGGCCCTACAATGAGCAGTTCTTC. This codes for CASSLAGGPYNEQFF.

The rearrangement uses TRBV7-9 and TRBJ2-3; the D gene is possibly TRBD1 (5 bases). This CDR3 has 15 amino acids. Germline CDR1 SEHNR, CDR2 FQNEAQ (reference sequence). V was clipped by 1 base and J by 2 bases, with 10 bases between them. DNA for the CDR3: TGTGCCAGCAGCTTAGGGGTCAGGGCCACAGATACGCAGTATTTT. This codes for CASSLGVRATDTQYF.

The V gene is TRBV5-6, the J gene TRBJ2-7; TRBD1 matches at 9 bases. This CDR3 has 13 residues. Germline V CDR1 and CDR2: SGHDT, YYEEEE. CDR3 bases: TGTGCGTCCTCTCCGGGACAGGGCGGAGAGCAGTACTTC. Translating it yields CASSPGQGGEQYF.

The V gene is TRBV28, the J gene TRBJ2-5; TRBD2 matches 9 bases. The V gene's germline CDR1 is MDHEN and CDR2 SYDVKM. V dropped 5 bases and J dropped 5; count of bases not matched to a gene: 6. This CDR3 spans 14 amino acids. The CDR3 protein is CASSRLAGWETQYF. The CDR3 bases are TGTGCCAGCAGTCGGCTAGCGGGGTGGGAGACCCAGTACTTC.

CDR3 DNA: TGTGCCAGCAGCTCTCCGGACAGCTACGAGCAGTACTTC. It specifies CASSSPDSYEQYF. The chain has TRBV7-2 and TRBJ2-7; possibly TRBD1 for D (6 bases). This CDR3 spans 13 amino acids. CDR1 and CDR2 (germline): SGHTA, FQGNSA. The V and J ends lost 4 bases and 3 bases respectively, with 10 bases between them.

The genes are TRBV10-3 and TRBJ1-1; a possible D gene is TRBD1 (6 bases). V lost 9 bases and J 0 bases, leaving 11 bases between the germline ends. The CDR3 contains 13 residues. Germline assignment: CDR1 ENHRY and CDR2 SYGVKD. The CDR3 DNA is TGTGCCATTAGGGGGAATATGAACACTGAAGCTTTCTTT. This translates into CAIRGNMNTEAFF.

The chain has TRBV6-5 and TRBJ2-1, with TRBD2 matching 7 bases. CDR1 MNHEY and CDR2 SVGAGI come from the germline V gene. The CDR3 is made up of 14 amino acids. Trimming took 6 bases from V and 6 from J; bases not matched to a gene: 8. CDR3 nucleotide sequence: TGTGCCAGCAGCCCTAGCGGATCTACCAATGAGCAGTTCTTC. Amino acids: CASSPSGSTNEQFF.

This clone has only a few counts. The chain has TRBV6-6 and TRBJ1-2, with TRBD1 as a possible D gene (6 bases). V lost 7 bases and J 2 bases, leaving 17 bases between the germline ends. Looked up from germline, CDR1 is MNHNY and CDR2 is SVGAGI (reference sequence). The CDR3 covers 15 residues. CDR3 coding DNA: TGTGCCAGCACCCCAGGGGCCAGGGGAAACTATGGCTACACCTTC. Translation: CASTPGARGNYGYTF.

The chain combines TRBV5-6 with TRBJ1-5; 8 bases map to TRBD1. Germline assignment: CDR1 SGHDT and CDR2 YYEEEE. This CDR3 is 16 amino acids long. Trimming cost V 0 bases and J 8 bases; bases outside gene matches: 10. CDR3 DNA sequence: TGTGCCAGCAGCTTGGGGCCAGGGGGCGCGGGGAAGCCCCAGCATTTT. Amino acids: CASSLGPGGAGKPQHF.

The chain uses TRBV28 and TRBJ1-5; possible D gene TRBD1, 5 bases. Germline CDR1 and CDR2: MDHEN and SYDVKM. The CDR3 is 15 amino acids. V was pared by 6 bases and J by 0 bases, with 12 bases between. The CDR3 nucleotides are TGTGCCAGCAGCCCGGGGGGGGATAGCAATCAGCCCCAGCATTTT. Translation gives CASSPGGDSNQPQHF.

The V and J genes are TRBV5-6 and TRBJ1-1; no definite D call. The CDR3 runs 13 residues. Germline loops: CDR1 SGHDT, CDR2 YYEEEE. Trimming shortened V by 1 base and J by 7 bases, and 11 bases separated the two germline ends. Here the CDR3 reads CASSLSPEREAFF. The CDR3 region has the DNA TGTGCCAGCAGCTTGTCCCCAGAGCGTGAAGCTTTCTTT.

This chain connects TRBV27 to TRBJ2-7, with no clear D. Looked up from germline, CDR1 is MNHEY and CDR2 is SMNVEV (reference sequence). V was shortened by 5 bases and J by 0 bases, with 8 bases between the two germline ends. This CDR3 spans 13 amino acids. DNA of the CDR3: TGTGCCAGCAGTCCGTTAAACTCCTACGAGCAGTACTTC. It is translated as CASSPLNSYEQYF.

The V call is TRBV9, the J call TRBJ2-7; TRBD1 matches 8 bases. Germline V gene lookup returns CDR1 SGDLS and CDR2 YYNGEE. This CDR3 has 16 residues. J was trimmed by 2 bases and V by 4 bases; bases with no gene match: 11. The CDR3 sequence: CASSPRSGTGAYEQYF. CDR3 nucleotides: TGTGCCAGCAGCCCCCGTTCCGGGACAGGCGCCTACGAGCAGTACTTC. Full variable domain (rest looked up from reference TRBV9 and TRBJ2-7): DSGVTQTPKHLITATGQRVTLRCSPRSGDLSVYWYQQSLDQGLQFLIQYYNGEERAKGNILERFSAQQFPDLHSELNLSSLELGDSALYFCASSPRSGTGAYEQYFGPGTRLTVT.

The chain recombines TRBV5-1 with TRBJ2-6; the D gene is possibly TRBD1 (6 bases). The germline V gene has CDR1 SGHRS and CDR2 YFSETQ. The CDR3 length is 18 residues. Trimming cost V 2 bases and J 4 bases, with 19 bases left between them. The DNA for the CDR3 is TGCGCCAGCAGCTTTATTACGACAGGAGGAGCGGGGGCCAACGTCCTGACTTTC. Its translation is CASSFITTGGAGANVLTF. The whole variable domain, filled in from reference TRBV5-1 and TRBJ2-6, reads KAGVTQTPRYLIKTRGQQVTLSCSPISGHRSVSWYQQTPGQGLQFLFEYFSETQRNKGNFPGRFSGRQFSNSRSEMNVSTLELGDSALYLCASSFITTGGAGANVLTFGAGSRLTVL.

This chain connects TRBV28 to TRBJ1-2; TRBD1 aligns across 10 bases. V trimming: 4 bases; J trimming: 8 bases; junction bases outside the gene matches: 7. This CDR3 contains 14 residues. Germline assignment: CDR1 MDHEN and CDR2 SYDVKM. The DNA for the CDR3 is TGTGCCAGCAGTTCTCCCGACAGGGGGCAAGGCTACACCTTC. As protein: CASSSPDRGQGYTF.

The chain carries TRBV19 and TRBJ1-1; D perhaps matches TRBD1 (5 bases). Germline values: CDR1 LNHDA, CDR2 SQIVND (reference sequence). The V and J ends lost 5 bases and 5 bases respectively, with 15 bases between them. CDR3 length: 14 residues. The chain's CDR3 is CASSVSQGYTEAFF. The CDR3 bases are TGTGCCAGTAGTGTTTCCCAGGGTTATACTGAAGCTTTCTTT. The full variable domain, completed using reference TRBV19 and TRBJ1-1, is DGGITQSPKYLFRKEGQNVTLSCEQNLNHDAMYWYRQDPGQGLRLIYYSQIVNDFQKGDIAEGYSVSREKKESFPLTVTSAQKNPTAFYLCASSVSQGYTEAFFGQGTRLTVV.